This T cell receptor (beta chain) comes out of a study of blood T cell repertoires in COVID-19. Study-level background: COVID-19 samples, acute and convalescent, were from the United States, Italy and Spain. Nucleic acid was either cDNA or gDNA, and it came from T cells, B-cell-depleted T cells, or PBMCs.

The germline V gene encodes CDR1 SGHRS and CDR2 YFSETQ. This CDR3 region has 13 residues. Trimming removed 0 bases from V and 8 bases from J, with 8 bases in between. As handled by the study authors: The assay estimated nucleated cells by amplifying reference gene primers. Repertoires were generated with immunoSEQ multiplex PCR, while TCRdb's copy carries only in-frame clones and drops some. The DNA gave D and trimming, while V, J and clone size come from that table. There are some 180,000 clones in the sample; 80% to 85% occur only once, and roughly 11% lies in the top ten. The V call is TRBV5-1, the J call TRBJ1-4; D remains unclear. The sample was peripheral blood. This receptor was identified in a man in his sixties or seventies with active or convalescent COVID-19. The CDR3 coding sequence is TGCGCCAGCAGCTTGGGAGAAGTCGAAAAACTGTTTTTT. This sequence encodes CASSLGEVEKLFF.